This TCR beta chain was obtained from a study of CD8 T cells in Susac syndrome. TCR beta from blood CD8+ and CD4+ T cells was sequenced. RNA totalling roughly 0.5 to 1 ug underwent reverse transcription with random hexamers. Multiplex immunoSEQ PCR targeted 54 Vbeta and 13 Jbeta TCR beta segments. TCRdb re-called the immunoSEQ multiplex PCR reads with MiXCR, one entry per CDR3 protein. The sample lists 130,000 or so distinct CDR3 sequences, roughly 95% occurring once. Germline V gene lookup returns CDR1 MNHEY and CDR2 SMNVEV (reference sequence). J lost 8 bases, V lost 2 bases, and 11 bases had no gene match. The CDR3 is made up of 17 amino acids.

This TCR was sampled from a human donor with multiple sclerosis. This chain connects TRBV27 to TRBJ1-6; 8 nucleotides line up with TRBD1. Input material: CD4+ T cells from PBMCs. The CDR3 protein is CASSLKGQGTNHSPLHF. DNA for the CDR3: TGTGCCAGCAGTTTAAAAGGACAGGGCACAAACCATTCACCCCTCCACTTT.